This T cell receptor beta chain was captured by sequencing in a study of Ad26.COV2.S vaccination and SARS-CoV-2 variants. On the study more broadly: Administration of Ad26.COV2.S was intramuscular, either once or twice 56 days apart. Overall study findings and caveats: Spike-specific TCR breadth in vaccine recipients exceeded that seen in placebo recipients.

Treatment defined: about 20 received Ad26.COV2.S at low or high dose, single or two shots; about five received placebo; per-sample allocation not given. Specimens were obtained on day 63 following the first vaccine or placebo injection. A remark on this clone: Its antigen remains unidentified.

V lost 6 bases and J 5 bases, leaving 16 bases between the germline ends. This CDR3 has 14 residues. The germline CDR1 and CDR2 sequences are MNHEY and SVGAGI. Sequencing used immunoSEQ multiplex PCR; TCRdb keeps in-frame clones, though not all of them. The table shows over 400,000 clones, with roughly 91% occurring only once. V gene TRBV6-5 combines with J gene TRBJ1-2; tentatively, D is TRBD1 (5 bases). The sequenced sample was peripheral blood, obtained in a trial of Ad26.COV2.S vaccine versus placebo. This TCR derives from a person aged 18-60 years who received the Ad26.COV2.S COVID-19 vaccine or a placebo. The CDR3 DNA is TGTGCCAGCAGCCCGCTTCGGACATTGTATGGCTACACCTTC. Translated: CASSPLRTLYGYTF.